The rows below give T cell receptor beta chains drawn from one sample of a study of cytomegalovirus exposure and HLA in healthy donors. Profiled with immunoSEQ multiplex PCR; TCRdb holds only in-frame clones, not every one. Of over 85,000 clones in the sample, 55% to 80% are singletons; the top ten hold approximately 3.5%. Sequencing was done on a sample of PBMCs. These receptors came from a middle-aged man in good health and CMV-seronegative. Both conserved end residues are part of each CDR3. Each record gives: J gene, clone size, V gene, D gene, CDR3 DNA, CDR3 protein. A D gene is named only where the DNA matches it firmly. Clone size, where shown, is once, few, many, or a class for clones that have expanded.

>TRBJ1-2|-|TRBV28|-
TGTGCCAGCAGCAGTGATCCCTATGGCTACACCTTC
CASSSDPYGYTF
>TRBJ1-4|-|TRBV4-2|-
TGTGCCAGCAGCCAACCGGGGATCGATGAAAAACTGTTTTTT
CASSQPGIDEKLFF
>TRBJ2-2|-|TRBV30|-
TGTGCCTGGAGTGCAGGGAGGAGGGATACCGGGGAGCTGTTTTTT
CAWSAGRRDTGELFF
>TRBJ2-7|-|TRBV5-1|-
TGCGCCAGCAGCCCACCCGGGGGGCGGACCTACGAGCAGTACTTC
CASSPPGGRTYEQYF
>TRBJ1-4|few|TRBV2|-
TGTGCCAGCAGGGGCAGGGGCTTTAATGAAAAACTGTTTTTT
CASRGRGFNEKLFF
>TRBJ1-1|-|TRBV10-3|TRBD1
TGTGCCATCCTCCCGGACAGGAGAATGAACACTGAAGCTTTCTTT
CAILPDRRMNTEAFF
>TRBJ2-6|-|TRBV19|-
TGTGCCAGTTCTATGAGGAAAACCTCAAACTCTGGGGCCAACGTCCTGACTTTC
CASSMRKTSNSGANVLTF
>TRBJ2-7|-|TRBV6-6|-
TGTGCCAGCAGTTACTCAGGGACATCGAACCCCTACGAGCAGTACTTC
CASSYSGTSNPYEQYF
>TRBJ1-5|-|TRBV19|-
TGTGCCAGTAGCCTTCACAGGGCCAGCAATCAGCCCCAGCATTTT
CASSLHRASNQPQHF
>TRBJ2-1|-|TRBV5-1|-
TGCGCCAGCAGCTTGACGGTCTCCTACAATGAGCAGTTCTTC
CASSLTVSYNEQFF
>TRBJ1-6|-|TRBV9|-
TGTGCCAGCAGCGTAGCGAGCTCCTATAATTCACCCCTCCACTTT
CASSVASSYNSPLHF
>TRBJ1-1|-|TRBV5-6|-
TGTGCCAGCAGCTTGGGGGGGGAGAACACTGAAGCTTTCTTT
CASSLGGENTEAFF
>TRBJ1-6|-|TRBV5-1|TRBD1
TGCGCCAGCAGCTCAAGAACCGGGACAGGATTTGGTTCACCCCTCCACTTT
CASSSRTGTGFGSPLHF
>TRBJ2-2|-|TRBV30|TRBD1
TGTGCCTGGGGGGTTGAGAGGACAGGGGGTAAGGTCGGCACCGGGGAGCTGTTTTTT
CAWGVERTGGKVGTGELFF
>TRBJ1-2|-|TRBV5-1|TRBD1
TGCGCCAGCAGCTTCAAGCCCGGACAGGGTACTAACTATGGCTACACCTTC
CASSFKPGQGTNYGYTF
>TRBJ1-1|-|TRBV19|-
TGTGCCAGTAGTATAGGGCAGATGAACACTGAAGCTTTCTTT
CASSIGQMNTEAFF
>TRBJ2-2|-|TRBV2|TRBD1
TGTGCCAGCAGTGTCTCGGCAGGGGGCGTCACCGGGGAGCTGTTTTTT
CASSVSAGGVTGELFF
>TRBJ1-2|few|TRBV7-8|-
TGTGCCAGCAGCTCCCTGGGATACGGAGGCCCCGCCTATGGCTACACCTTC
CASSSLGYGGPAYGYTF
>TRBJ2-2|-|TRBV6-4|-
TGTGCCAGCAGTGACGCGGCCAGAGGGGAGCTGTTTTTT
CASSDAARGELFF
>TRBJ1-2|once|TRBV5-1|TRBD1
TGCGCCAGCAGCTTGGTACAGGGGGCGCGGGGCTACACCTTC
CASSLVQGARGYTF
>TRBJ2-7|-|TRBV19|-
TGTGCCAGTATGGAAACTACAGGGTGGCGCGAGCAGTACTTC
CASMETTGWREQYF
>TRBJ2-5|-|TRBV5-6|-
TGTGCCGGCAGCTATCTCGAGACCCAGTACTTC
CAGSYLETQYF
>TRBJ2-7|few|TRBV12-2|-
TGTGCAAGTCGACGCAACTACAGGAGGGCATCCTACGAGCAGTACTTC
CASRRNYRRASYEQYF